This record concerns one T cell receptor beta chain sequence. Antigen unknown. Primers: 60 Vbeta forward and 13 Jbeta reverse. Profiled with immunoSEQ multiplex PCR; TCRdb holds only in-frame clones, not every one. This sample has over 150,000 clones, with around 77% found just once. CDR3 length: 14 amino acids. V was pared by 5 bases and J by 4 bases, with 8 bases of the junction left unmatched. Germline V gene lookup returns CDR1 MNHEY and CDR2 SVGAGI. This sample is drawn from a study of cytomegalovirus exposure and HLA in healthy donors. Broader study findings: Near-uniform donor sequencing depth was presumed by presence/absence analyses.

Specimen: PBMCs. The receptor was derived from a man aged 50-59 years in good health and CMV-seropositive. V gene TRBV6-5 combines with J gene TRBJ2-7; TRBD1 matches at 7 bases. The CDR3 nucleotides are TGTGCCAGCAGTAAGAGACAGGGTGGATACGAGCAGTACTTC. It specifies CASSKRQGGYEQYF.